Listed below are T cell receptor beta chains from one sample, sequenced in a study of cytomegalovirus exposure and HLA in healthy donors. Data came from immunoSEQ multiplex PCR; TCRdb stores just in-frame clones and leaves some out. This repertoire shows 99,000 or so clones, around 80% found once; its top ten account for around 17%. The sample comprised PBMCs. These receptors were obtained from a man in his 60s in good health and CMV-seropositive. CDR3s include the opening cysteine and the closing phenylalanine or tryptophan. The order of the fields is J gene, V gene, CDR3 protein.

>TRBJ2-3|TRBV7-2
CASSPYAGGPADTQYF
>TRBJ1-4|TRBV27
CASSPWDLTKLFF
>TRBJ2-7|TRBV5-6
CASSLRRAYSYEQYF
>TRBJ2-1|TRBV19
CASTDRQTYNEQFF
>TRBJ2-5|TRBV7-9
CASSLGQGEEETQYF
>TRBJ2-1|TRBV10-3
CAISAQMTGNNEQFF
>TRBJ1-1|TRBV5-4
CASSFYRTGGAEAFF
>TRBJ1-3|TRBV5-4
CASSLDGTGANTIYF
>TRBJ2-7|TRBV6-5
CASSPPGSSYEQYF
>TRBJ1-1|TRBV19
CASSILDRGNTEAFF
>TRBJ2-5|TRBV7-9
CASSFWGGETQYF
>TRBJ1-5|TRBV29-1
CSVGTGDQPQHF
>TRBJ2-3|TRBV5-4
CASSPPSREDTQYF
>TRBJ1-6|TRBV7-2
CASSFGGRNSPLHF
>TRBJ2-7|TRBV10-2
CASTGQRHEQYF
>TRBJ2-1|TRBV2
CASRRDRGGNEQFF
>TRBJ2-3|TRBV30
CAWSVGEFPQYF
>TRBJ2-2|TRBV11-2
CASSLGPGDTGELFF
>TRBJ1-1|TRBV7-9
CASSSLGYSEAFF